This entry describes one T cell receptor (beta chain). The authors' processing: Amplification of reference gene primers was used by the study to estimate nucleated cell counts. The method was immunoSEQ multiplex PCR; TCRdb's version includes in-frame clones alone and lacks a portion of them. That table furnishes V, J and clone size, whereas the DNA furnished D and trimming. The sample consists of about 46,000 clones, 80% to 90% of them appearing once. The CDR3 totals 13 residues. Germline CDR1 reads SQVTM; CDR2 reads ANQGSEA. Between the trimmed V and J ends, which lost 1 base and 5 bases, there was a span of 11 bases. The sample is drawn from a study of blood T cell repertoires in COVID-19. Across the study: COVID-19 samples, acute and convalescent, were from the United States, Italy and Spain. T cells, B-cell-depleted T cells, or PBMCs provided the cDNA or gDNA that served as material.

The chain links TRBV29-1 to TRBJ1-1; possible D gene TRBD1, 6 bases. The clonotype originates from a human donor in a cohort sampled during active COVID-19. The donor label of this sample is uncertain. Input material: peripheral blood. CDR3 loop: CSVEGQQGTEAFF. DNA for the CDR3: TGCAGCGTTGAAGGTCAACAGGGAACTGAAGCTTTCTTT.